This T cell receptor (beta chain) was identified during a study of blood T cells in healthy people across ages. Study as a whole: With template switching, about one barcoded beta molecule was captured per two T cells. Broader study findings: Age showed a roughly linear inverse relationship with TCR beta diversity per million T cells.

Next came a second PCR, run for roughly 6 to 11 cycles, which used a sample-barcoded 5' primer along with a J-beta primer mix. Each CDR3 protein gets one entry after TCRdb re-called the 5' RACE reads with MiXCR. The repertoire holds some 1,000,000 distinct CDR3 sequences, with almost 25% as singletons. This clonotype appeared a few times. Its antigen is unknown. The CDR3 sequence is 14 residues long. CDR1 and CDR2 (germline): MNHEY, SVGAGI. Trimming removed 6 bases from V and 4 bases from J, with 13 bases in between. The sample also formed part of further work on T cells of mothers and their children.

The TCR originated in a girl aged 2 to 10 in good health. Sequencing was carried out using blood. J is TRBJ2-1 and V is TRBV6-5; the D call may be TRBD1 or TRBD2 (6 bases each). CDR3 DNA sequence: TGTGCCAGCAGACCCGTAGGGGGGTACAATGAGCAGTTCTTC. Translated: CASRPVGGYNEQFF.